Each of the 7 T cell receptor beta chains below was sequenced from the same sample in a study of monozygotic twins with cystic fibrosis (dated by TCRdb to about 2021). Library preparation employed the immunoSEQ multiplex PCR assay. Imported from immuneACCESS, the table was reduced by TCRdb to in-frame sequences with V and J called. These copies leave out some clones; in studies compared against another copy, an unresolved V gene accounts for under half, and the cause of the remainder is not known. A total of 30,000 to 40,000 clones appear in this sample, just over 95% of them only once. The biggest ten clones account for around 0.18% of the sample. The sequenced sample consisted of blood. All receptors come from a girl aged 2 to 9 with cystic fibrosis.

The chain uses TRBV6-1 and TRBJ1-1; a possible D gene is TRBD1 (5 bases). Per the germline V gene, CDR1 is MNHNS and CDR2 is SASEGT. The CDR3 spans 13 residues. Deletions cut 4 bases from V and 3 bases from J, with 9 bases between. The CDR3: CASSGLGDTEAFF. In DNA form, the CDR3 reads TGTGCCAGCAGTGGTCTGGGGGACACTGAAGCTTTCTTT.

The chain employs TRBV28 and TRBJ2-7, with D unresolved. The V and J ends lost 6 bases and 4 bases respectively, with 10 bases between them. The V gene's germline CDR1 is MDHEN and CDR2 SYDVKM. The CDR3 is 12 residues long. Here the CDR3 DNA reads TGTGCCAGCAGCTCCCCTATTTACGAGCAGTACTTC. Translation gives CASSSPIYEQYF. Combining the CDR3 with reference TRBV28 and TRBJ2-7 gives the whole variable domain DVKVTQSSRYLVKRTGEKVFLECVQDMDHENMFWYRQDPGLGLRLIYFSYDVKMKEKGDIPEGYSVSREKKERFSLILESASTNQTSMYLCASSSPIYEQYFGPGTRLTVT.

This chain joins TRBV6-1 and TRBJ1-5; 9 bases map to TRBD1. The CDR3 loop spans 14 amino acids. CDR1 MNHNS and CDR2 SASEGT come from the germline V gene. Losses at the gene ends were 2 bases for V and 7 bases for J; bases not matched to a gene: 3. The CDR3 spells CASSEIDRGQPQHF. The CDR3 bases are TGTGCCAGCAGTGAAATAGACAGGGGGCAGCCCCAGCATTTT.

This clone has a single count. This sequence joins TRBV19 and TRBJ1-4; D call uncertain. Germline V gene data show CDR1 as LNHDA and CDR2 as SQIVND (reference sequence). The CDR3 contains 14 residues. Deletions cut 3 bases from V and 7 bases from J, with 12 bases between. CDR3 residues: CASSIGQVGEKLFF. CDR3 in DNA: TGTGCCAGTAGTATTGGGCAAGTCGGTGAAAAACTGTTTTTT.

This chain joins TRBV15 and TRBJ1-1, with D uncertain. Per the germline V gene, CDR1 is LNHNV and CDR2 is YYDKDF (reference sequence). This CDR3 has 19 amino acids. Trimming shortened V by 1 base and J by 1 base, and 22 bases separated the two germline ends. The CDR3 reads CATSRVPKQVGDENTEAFF. In DNA form, the CDR3 reads TGTGCCACCAGCAGAGTGCCTAAGCAGGTTGGCGACGAGAACACTGAAGCTTTCTTT.

This clone was found once. The V gene is TRBV14, the J gene TRBJ1-1; no reliable D call. Germline CDR1 is SGHDN and CDR2 is FVKESK. Trimming removed 4 bases at V and 1 base at J, with 10 bases between. There are 14 residues in the CDR3. The CDR3 here is CASSPWAGNTEAFF. In nucleotides, the CDR3 is TGTGCCAGCAGCCCCTGGGCAGGGAACACTGAAGCTTTCTTT. The entire variable domain, with the rest obtained from reference TRBV14 and TRBJ1-1, is as follows: EAGVTQFPSHSVIEKGQTVTLRCDPISGHDNLYWYRRVMGKEIKFLLHFVKESKQDESGMPNNRFLAERTGGTYSTLKVQPAELEDSGVYFCASSPWAGNTEAFFGQGTRLTVV.

This clone has a handful of counts. The chain links TRBV11-3 to TRBJ1-1; no definite D call. The CDR3 consists of 13 residues. CDR1 is SGHNT, CDR2 YENEEA, per germline. With 0 bases removed from V and 4 bases from J, the gap between germline ends came to 6 bases. The DNA for the CDR3 is TGTGCCAGCAGCTTAGAGGGATCCACTGAAGCTTTCTTT. Translated, it gives CASSLEGSTEAFF.